Below are 15 T cell receptor beta chains sequenced from a single sample in a study of regulatory T cells in long-lasting Graves disease. The sample's time point: persistent/refractory GD, antithyroid drugs over 5 years with positive TRAb. From RNA extracted from PBMCs, the TCR library was made. For TCR beta, libraries came from iRepertoire HTBI primers and Arm-PCR of CDR3 regions. Using its own MiXCR run on the multiplex PCR reads, TCRdb lists one record per CDR3 protein. The sample has roughly 500,000 distinct CDR3 sequences, less than 25% seen once. The sequencing here drew on peripheral blood mononuclear cells (PBMCs), taken when the disease was refractory, from a patient treated with antithyroid drugs. These receptors were taken from a female donor with Graves disease.

DNA for the CDR3: TGTGCCAGCAGTCCAGGCCCCGGGCAGCCCCAGCATTTT. Translated: CASSPGPGQPQHF. This rearrangement joins TRBV6-1 to TRBJ1-5; no clear D. The germline V gene has CDR1 MNHNS and CDR2 SASEGT. V gave up 5 bases and J gave up 7 bases, with 12 bases separating them. CDR3 length: 13 residues.

Comments on this clonotype: This may come from a read error, since a much larger clone is one base off. A read error is likely, as this CDR3 ends without the conserved phenylalanine or tryptophan. The V call is TRBV6-1, the J call TRBJ2-6; no clear D. The germline V and J ends were trimmed by 5 bases and 0 bases, with 11 bases remaining between them. The CDR3 sequence is 16 residues long. CDR1 MNHNS and CDR2 SASEGT come from the germline V gene. CDR3 sequence (DNA): TGTGCCAGCAGTCAACATAGGGACTCTGGGGCCAACGTCCTGACTCTC. Its protein product is CASSQHRDSGANVLTL.

On this clonotype: Just one base apart from a much larger clone, this may be a read error. The gene calls are TRBV20-1 and TRBJ2-5; unclear D gene. This CDR3 has 13 amino acids. In germline, CDR1 is DFQATT, CDR2 SNEGSKA (reference sequence). CDR3 region: CSARRQAQEAQYF. CDR3 DNA: TGCAGTGCTAGGAGGCAGGCACAAGAGGCCCAGTACTTC.

The sample holds many counts of this clonotype. This chain connects TRBV5-1 to TRBJ1-1; D perhaps matches TRBD1 (6 bases). CDR1 and CDR2 (germline): SGHRS, YFSETQ. The CDR3 has 16 residues. Trimming took 0 bases from V and 2 from J, leaving 14 bases between them. CDR3 sequence reads: CASSLGGPGRNTEAFF. The CDR3 region has the DNA TGCGCCAGCAGCTTGGGGGGGCCAGGGAGAAACACTGAAGCTTTCTTT.

The chain links TRBV20-1 to TRBJ2-3; the D gene is possibly TRBD1 (6 bases). Trimming removed 6 bases from V and 3 bases from J, with 16 bases in between. The CDR3 has 14 residues. The germline V gene encodes CDR1 DFQATT and CDR2 SNEGSKA (reference sequence). The CDR3 region has the DNA TGCAGTGCGAACAGGGCTGCGGCAACAGATACGCAGTATTTT. It translates to CSANRAAATDTQYF.

This clonotype appeared a few times. This sequence joins TRBV3-1 and TRBJ2-7; D may be TRBD2 (5 bases). V was clipped by 1 base and J by 7 bases, with 17 bases between them. Germline CDR1 reads LGHDT; CDR2 reads YNNKEL (reference sequence). This CDR3 contains 15 residues. CDR3 region: CASSQVLPRAREQYF. CDR3 coding DNA: TGTGCCAGCAGCCAAGTCCTTCCGAGGGCGCGGGAGCAGTACTTC.

In its sample, this clonotype was seen many times. The V gene is TRBV6-1, the J gene TRBJ1-1; D is unresolved. The V end was cut by 6 bases, the J end by 0 bases, with 8 bases between. From germline, CDR1 is MNHNS and CDR2 SASEGT. This CDR3 comprises 13 residues. CDR3 in DNA: TGTGCCAGCAGAAACGGACTGAACACTGAAGCTTTCTTT. It codes for CASRNGLNTEAFF.

This clonotype showed up many times. The gene calls are TRBV28 and TRBJ1-1; D gene ambiguous. The V and J ends lost 4 bases and 7 bases respectively, with 13 bases between them. Germline CDR1 is MDHEN and CDR2 is SYDVKM. The CDR3 spans 13 residues. DNA of the CDR3: TGTGCCAGCAGTTCGACCATCGGGGTTGAAGCTTTCTTT. This sequence encodes CASSSTIGVEAFF.

The chain employs TRBV20-1 and TRBJ1-5; D gene ambiguous. Looked up from germline, CDR1 is DFQATT and CDR2 is SNEGSKA (reference sequence). Trimming removed 0 bases from V and 7 bases from J, with 16 bases in between. This CDR3 comprises 15 residues. This chain's CDR3 is CSARDPGITPQPQHF. The CDR3 DNA follows: TGCAGTGCTAGAGACCCCGGAATAACCCCGCAGCCCCAGCATTTT.

This clonotype occurred many times. The chain links TRBV7-3 to TRBJ2-2; 8 bases line up with TRBD2. The CDR3 is made up of 17 amino acids. Per the germline V gene, CDR1 is SGHTA and CDR2 is FQGTGA. V gave up 1 base and J gave up 2 bases; unmatched junction bases: 6. CDR3 in DNA: TGTGCCAGCAGCTTAAATCGGCGGGAGGTCAACACCGGGGAGCTGTTTTTT. Protein product: CASSLNRREVNTGELFF. Based on the CDR3 plus reference TRBV7-3 and TRBJ2-2, the full variable domain is GAGVSQTPSNKVTEKGKYVELRCDPISGHTALYWYRQSLGQGPEFLIYFQGTGAADDSGLPNDRFFAVRPEGSVSTLKIQRTERGDSAVYLCASSLNRREVNTGELFFGEGSRLTVL.

The rearrangement links TRBV5-6 to TRBJ2-7; D uncertain. The V and J ends lost 4 bases and 1 base respectively, with 6 bases between them. This CDR3 spans 12 amino acids. Germline V gives CDR1 SGHDT, CDR2 YYEEEE. Here the CDR3 DNA reads TGTGCCAGCAGCACAAATTCCTACGAGCAGTACTTC. Protein: CASSTNSYEQYF.

The rearrangement joins TRBV12-3 or TRBV12-4 to TRBJ2-1, with 7 bases fitting TRBD1. With V trimmed by 6 bases and J by 7 bases, 9 bases remained unmatched. This CDR3 contains 14 residues. CDR3 residues: CASSRLGGPNEQFF. CDR3 DNA sequence: TGTGCCAGCAGCCGCCTAGGGGGCCCTAATGAGCAGTTCTTC.

This clonotype was seen ten or more times. The J gene is TRBJ1-1, the V gene TRBV7-2, with D possibly being TRBD1 (5 bases). CDR3 length equals 15 residues. With 0 bases removed from V and 5 bases from J, the gap between germline ends came to 13 bases. Germline V gene sequence: CDR1 SGHTA, CDR2 FQGNSA. The CDR3 coding sequence is TGTGCCAGCAGCTTAGCTTCGAGGGGCCCTACTGAAGCTTTCTTT. It specifies CASSLASRGPTEAFF.

This chain uses TRBV5-1 with TRBJ1-2, with D tentatively TRBD1 (5 bases). CDR3 length: 17 residues. V lost 3 bases and J 0 bases, leaving 18 bases between the germline ends. The germline V gene encodes CDR1 SGHRS and CDR2 YFSETQ. Written as DNA, the CDR3 is TGCGCCAGCAGCTCGGCGGCATGGGGCAGAACTAACTATGGCTACACCTTC. It encodes CASSSAAWGRTNYGYTF.

This clonotype was seen repeatedly, ten times or more. The CDR3 DNA is TGTGCCAGCAGTTTAGGGCCCCCCTCTTGGGAGCAGTACTTC. It translates to CASSLGPPSWEQYF. The chain joins TRBV12-3 or TRBV12-4 to TRBJ2-7; D is unresolved. The V and J ends lost 1 base and 7 bases respectively, with 14 bases between them. The CDR3 loop spans 14 amino acids.